This T cell receptor beta chain was recorded in a study of cytomegalovirus exposure and HLA in healthy donors. These donors were members of the roughly 120-subject validation cohort, a group separate from the approximately 620-subject first cohort. Concerning this clone itself: Its specificity is not known.

Findings of the study overall: The authors enumerated over 150 TCR beta chains as linked to cytomegalovirus.

This CDR3 has 17 amino acids. With 2 bases clipped from V and 1 base from J, the junction kept 5 bases outside the gene matches. CDR1 is MGHDK and CDR2 is SYGVNS in the germline V gene. Clones were sequenced by immunoSEQ multiplex PCR, and TCRdb holds only the in-frame ones, with some missing. In the table there are over 150,000 clones, roughly nine tenths of which are singletons. The gene calls are TRBV25-1 and TRBJ2-1; 10 nucleotides agree with TRBD2. The specimen was PBMCs. This sequence was found in a man aged 18 to 29 in good health and CMV-seropositive. Here the CDR3 DNA reads TGTGCCAGCAGTGAAATCGTACTAGCGGGATCCTACAATGAGCAGTTCTTC. As protein: CASSEIVLAGSYNEQFF.